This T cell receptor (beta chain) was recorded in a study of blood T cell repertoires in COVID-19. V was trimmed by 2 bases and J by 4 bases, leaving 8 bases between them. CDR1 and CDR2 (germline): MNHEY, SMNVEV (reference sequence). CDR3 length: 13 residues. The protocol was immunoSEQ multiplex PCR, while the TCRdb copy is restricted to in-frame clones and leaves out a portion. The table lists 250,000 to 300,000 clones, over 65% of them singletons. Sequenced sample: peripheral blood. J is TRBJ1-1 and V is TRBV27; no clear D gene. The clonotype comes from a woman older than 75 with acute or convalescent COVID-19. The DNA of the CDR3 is TGTGCCAGCAGTTTAAAAGCGGCCACTGAAGCTTTCTTT. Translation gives CASSLKAATEAFF.